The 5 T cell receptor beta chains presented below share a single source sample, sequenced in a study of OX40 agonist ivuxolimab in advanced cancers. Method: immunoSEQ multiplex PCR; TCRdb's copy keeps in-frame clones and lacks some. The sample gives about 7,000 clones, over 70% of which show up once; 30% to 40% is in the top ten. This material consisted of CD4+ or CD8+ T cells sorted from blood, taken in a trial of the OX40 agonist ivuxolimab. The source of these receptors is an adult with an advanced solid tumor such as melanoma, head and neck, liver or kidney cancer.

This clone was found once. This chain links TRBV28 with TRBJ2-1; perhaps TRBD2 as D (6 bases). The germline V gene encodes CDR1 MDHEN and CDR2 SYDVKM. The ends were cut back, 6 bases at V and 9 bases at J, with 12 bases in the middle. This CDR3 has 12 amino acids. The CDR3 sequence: CASSRTSFEQFF. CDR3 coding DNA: TGTGCCAGCAGCCGTACTAGCTTTGAGCAGTTCTTC.

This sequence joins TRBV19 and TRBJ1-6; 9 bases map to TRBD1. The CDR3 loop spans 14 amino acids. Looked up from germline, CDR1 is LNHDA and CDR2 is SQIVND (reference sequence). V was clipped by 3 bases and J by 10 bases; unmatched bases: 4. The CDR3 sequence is CASSINRGRSPLHF. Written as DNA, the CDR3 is TGTGCCAGTAGTATCAACAGGGGGCGGTCACCCCTCCACTTT. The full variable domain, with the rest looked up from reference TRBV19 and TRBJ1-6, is DGGITQSPKYLFRKEGQNVTLSCEQNLNHDAMYWYRQDPGQGLRLIYYSQIVNDFQKGDIAEGYSVSREKKESFPLTVTSAQKNPTAFYLCASSINRGRSPLHFGNGTRLTVT.

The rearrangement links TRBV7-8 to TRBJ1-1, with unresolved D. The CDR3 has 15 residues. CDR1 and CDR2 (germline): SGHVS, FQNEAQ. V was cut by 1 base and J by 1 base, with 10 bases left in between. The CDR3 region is CASSLGGRGNTEAFF. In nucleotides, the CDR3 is TGTGCCAGCAGCTTAGGAGGCCGGGGGAACACTGAAGCTTTCTTT.

This CDR3 is CASSFLGTGGSGSYNEQFF. In DNA, the CDR3 is TGCGCCAGCAGCTTTTTGGGGACAGGGGGATCGGGCTCCTACAATGAGCAGTTCTTC. V usage is TRBV5-1 and J usage is TRBJ2-1; 11 positions agree with TRBD1. After removal of 2 bases from V and 0 bases from J, the junction contained 10 bases not matched to a gene. Germline CDR1 and CDR2: SGHRS and YFSETQ. The CDR3 sequence is 19 residues long.

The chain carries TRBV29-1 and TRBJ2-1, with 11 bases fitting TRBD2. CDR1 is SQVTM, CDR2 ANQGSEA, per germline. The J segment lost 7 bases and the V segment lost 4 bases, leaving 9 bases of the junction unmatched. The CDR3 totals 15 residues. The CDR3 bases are TGCAGCGTTGTAGTAGCGGGAGGGCCGGGGAATGAGCAGTTCTTC. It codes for CSVVVAGGPGNEQFF.